The 9 T cell receptor beta chains given below trace back to one sample, sequenced in a study of blood T cell repertoires in COVID-19. TCRdb's copy holds only in-frame clones and misses some; the assay was immunoSEQ multiplex PCR. The sample has roughly 300,000 clones, approximately 91% seen once; the top ten hold 2% to 2.5%. The sample comprised PBMCs or T cells enriched from blood (not recorded which). These receptors came from a woman in her 40s with acute COVID-19.

This chain uses TRBV2 with TRBJ2-2; no definite D call. With 6 bases removed from V and 5 bases from J, the gap between germline ends came to 4 bases. Germline assignment: CDR1 SNHLY and CDR2 FYNNEI. The CDR3 is made up of 11 amino acids. The CDR3 DNA reads as TGTGCCAGCAGGACTACCGGGGAGCTGTTTTTT. It yields the protein CASRTTGELFF.

The chain recombines TRBV5-1 with TRBJ2-7; TRBD2 is a possible D gene (6 bases). CDR1 and CDR2 from the germline V gene are SGHRS and YFSETQ. The ends were cut back, 0 bases at V and 6 bases at J, with 22 bases in the middle. CDR3 length: 17 residues. In nucleotides, the CDR3 is TGCGCCAGCAGCTTGGTCTCCGGGGACTCGCCGCGCAGCGAGCAGTACTTC. Residues: CASSLVSGDSPRSEQYF.

The chain couples TRBV19 to TRBJ2-3, with D possibly TRBD1 on 6 matching bases. Germline loops: CDR1 LNHDA, CDR2 SQIVND (reference sequence). The CDR3 is 13 amino acids. V lost 5 bases and J 4 bases, leaving 10 bases between the germline ends. The CDR3 region is CASSWGRPDTQYF. In nucleotides, the CDR3 is TGTGCCAGTAGTTGGGGGCGCCCAGATACGCAGTATTTT.

The chain uses TRBV10-3 and TRBJ1-5; unclear D gene. V dropped 11 bases and J dropped 1 base, with 9 bases sitting between them. In germline, CDR1 is ENHRY, CDR2 SYGVKD. This CDR3 has 12 residues. This CDR3 reads CAAGGSNQPQHF. In DNA form, the CDR3 reads TGTGCCGCGGGTGGGAGCAATCAGCCCCAGCATTTT.

The chain joins TRBV4-3 to TRBJ2-7, with D possibly TRBD1 on 5 matching bases. The germline V gene has CDR1 LGHNA and CDR2 YSLEER. The CDR3 is 15 amino acids. V shed 0 bases and J shed 7 bases, with 16 bases lying between them. The CDR3 DNA follows: TGCGCCAGCAGCCAAGATATGGGTAAGGGGCGGGAGCAGTACTTC. Encoded protein: CASSQDMGKGREQYF.

The V gene is TRBV15, the J gene TRBJ2-5; D possibly corresponds to TRBD2 (6 bases). The germline V gene has CDR1 LNHNV and CDR2 YYDKDF (reference sequence). The CDR3 has 15 amino acids. Trimming removed 4 bases from V and 2 bases from J, with 14 bases in between. In DNA, the CDR3 is TGTGCCACCAGCATGGGAGGTGGGAAACAAGAGACCCAGTACTTC. It codes for CATSMGGGKQETQYF. Based on the CDR3 plus reference TRBV15 and TRBJ2-5, the full variable domain is DAMVIQNPRYQVTQFGKPVTLSCSQTLNHNVMYWYQQKSSQAPKLLFHYYDKDFNNEADTPDNFQSRRPNTSFCFLDIRSPGLGDTAMYLCATSMGGGKQETQYFGPGTRLLVL.

V and J are TRBV20-1 and TRBJ2-1; 7 bases are shared with TRBD2. There are 12 residues in the CDR3. V shed 3 bases, J shed 10 bases, and the junction held 6 bases outside the gene matches. Looked up from germline, CDR1 is DFQATT and CDR2 is SNEGSKA (reference sequence). The CDR3 is CSASGGSYEQFF. The CDR3 DNA follows: TGCAGTGCTAGTGGCGGGAGTTACGAGCAGTTCTTC.

The chain uses TRBV4-3 and TRBJ2-3, with 10 positions matching TRBD2. The CDR3 contains 20 residues. Losses at the gene ends were 0 bases for V and 0 bases for J; bases not matched to a gene: 12. In germline, CDR1 is LGHNA, CDR2 YSLEER. The CDR3 nucleotides read TGCGCCAGCAGCCAAGATCTTGCGACTAGCGGGCGCACTAGCACAGATACGCAGTATTTT. This translates into CASSQDLATSGRTSTDTQYF.

V is TRBV24-1 and J is TRBJ2-7; 7 bases agree with TRBD2. Germline V gene lookup returns CDR1 KGHDR and CDR2 SFDVKD. The CDR3 has 13 amino acids. J was trimmed by 5 bases and V by 5 bases; bases with no gene match: 5. CDR3 region: CATSVAGVDEQYF. The CDR3 DNA is TGTGCCACCAGTGTGGCGGGAGTGGACGAGCAGTACTTC.